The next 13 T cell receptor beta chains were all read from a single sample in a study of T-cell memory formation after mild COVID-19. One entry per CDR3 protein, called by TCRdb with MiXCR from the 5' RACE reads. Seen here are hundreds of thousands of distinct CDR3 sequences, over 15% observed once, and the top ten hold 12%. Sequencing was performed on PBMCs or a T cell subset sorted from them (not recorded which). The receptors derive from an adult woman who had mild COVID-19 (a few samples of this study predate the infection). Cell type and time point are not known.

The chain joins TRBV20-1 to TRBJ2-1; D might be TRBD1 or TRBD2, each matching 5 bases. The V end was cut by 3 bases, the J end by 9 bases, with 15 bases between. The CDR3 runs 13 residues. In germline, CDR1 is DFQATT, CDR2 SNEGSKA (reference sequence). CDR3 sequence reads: CSASYLRGAEQFF. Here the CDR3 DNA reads TGCAGTGCTAGTTACCTTCGAGGGGCTGAGCAGTTCTTC.

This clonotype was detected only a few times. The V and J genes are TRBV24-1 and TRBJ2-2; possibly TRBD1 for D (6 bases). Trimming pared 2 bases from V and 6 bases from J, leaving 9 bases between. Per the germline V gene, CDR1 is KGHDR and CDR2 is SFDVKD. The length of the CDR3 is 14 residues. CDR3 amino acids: CATSDWTEAGELFF. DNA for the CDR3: TGTGCCACCAGTGATTGGACAGAGGCCGGGGAGCTGTTTTTT.

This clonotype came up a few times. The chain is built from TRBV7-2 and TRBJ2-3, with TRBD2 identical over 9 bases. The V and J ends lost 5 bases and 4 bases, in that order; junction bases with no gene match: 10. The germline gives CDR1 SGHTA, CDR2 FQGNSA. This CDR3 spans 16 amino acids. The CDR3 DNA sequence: TGTGCCAGCAGCCAGGCGGGGGGGGCAGGGTCAGATACGCAGTATTTT. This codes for CASSQAGGAGSDTQYF. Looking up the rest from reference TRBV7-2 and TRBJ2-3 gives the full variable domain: GAGVSQSPSNKVTEKGKDVELRCDPISGHTALYWYRQSLGQGLEFLIYFQGNSAPDKSGLPSDRFSAERTGGSVSTLTIQRTQQEDSAVYLCASSQAGGAGSDTQYFGPGTRLTVL.

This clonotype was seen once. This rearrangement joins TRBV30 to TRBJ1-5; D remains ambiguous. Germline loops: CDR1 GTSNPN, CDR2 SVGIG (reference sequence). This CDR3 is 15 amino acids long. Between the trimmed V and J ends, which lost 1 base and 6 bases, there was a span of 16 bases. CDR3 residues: CAWSEGTEVRQPQHF. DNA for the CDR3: TGTGCCTGGAGTGAGGGAACGGAGGTACGTCAGCCCCAGCATTTT.

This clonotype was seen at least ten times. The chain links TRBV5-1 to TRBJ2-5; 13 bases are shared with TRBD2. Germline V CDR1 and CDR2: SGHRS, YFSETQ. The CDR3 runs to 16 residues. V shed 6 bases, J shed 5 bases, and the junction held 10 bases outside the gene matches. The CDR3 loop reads CASKGGTSGTLETQYF. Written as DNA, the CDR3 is TGCGCCAGCAAAGGAGGGACTAGCGGGACTTTGGAGACCCAGTACTTC.

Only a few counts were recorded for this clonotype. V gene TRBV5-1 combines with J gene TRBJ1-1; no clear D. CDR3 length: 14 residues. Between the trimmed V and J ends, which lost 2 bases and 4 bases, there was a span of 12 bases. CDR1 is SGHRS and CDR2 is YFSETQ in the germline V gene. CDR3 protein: CASSFADGSTEAFF. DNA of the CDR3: TGCGCCAGCAGCTTCGCGGATGGGTCCACTGAAGCTTTCTTT.

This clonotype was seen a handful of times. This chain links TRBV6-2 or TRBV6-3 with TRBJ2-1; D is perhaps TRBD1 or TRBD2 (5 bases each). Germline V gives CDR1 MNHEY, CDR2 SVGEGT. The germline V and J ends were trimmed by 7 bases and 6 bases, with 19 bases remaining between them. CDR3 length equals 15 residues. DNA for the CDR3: TGTGCCAGCATCCCCGGGACGATTGAAGGCAATGAGCAGTTCTTC. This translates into CASIPGTIEGNEQFF.

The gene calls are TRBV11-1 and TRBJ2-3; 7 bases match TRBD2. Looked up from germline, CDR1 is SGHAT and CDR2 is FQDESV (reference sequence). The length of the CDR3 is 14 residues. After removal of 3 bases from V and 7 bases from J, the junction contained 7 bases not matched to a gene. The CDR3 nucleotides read TGTGCCAGCAGCTTCGGGGGAGGGAAGTATACGCAGTATTTT. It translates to CASSFGGGKYTQYF.

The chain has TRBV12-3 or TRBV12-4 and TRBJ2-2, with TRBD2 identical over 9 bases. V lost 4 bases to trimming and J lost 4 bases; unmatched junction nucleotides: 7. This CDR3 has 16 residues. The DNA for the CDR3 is TGTGCCAGCAGTTGGATGCTAGCGGGGCCCACCGGGGAGCTGTTTTTT. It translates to CASSWMLAGPTGELFF.

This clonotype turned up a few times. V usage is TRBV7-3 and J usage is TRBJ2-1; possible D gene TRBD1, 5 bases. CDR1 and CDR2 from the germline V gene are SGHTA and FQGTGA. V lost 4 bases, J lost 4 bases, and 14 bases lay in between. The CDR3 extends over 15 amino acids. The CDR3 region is CASSSYKTVYNEQFF. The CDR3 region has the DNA TGTGCCAGCAGCTCCTATAAGACAGTTTACAATGAGCAGTTCTTC.

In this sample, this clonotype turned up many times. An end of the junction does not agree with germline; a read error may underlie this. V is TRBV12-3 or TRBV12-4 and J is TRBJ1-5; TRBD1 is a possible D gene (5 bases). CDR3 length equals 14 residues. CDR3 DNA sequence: TGTGCCAGCAGCTTAGTGGGGGGAAATCAGCCCCAGCATTTT. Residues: CASSLVGGNQPQHF.

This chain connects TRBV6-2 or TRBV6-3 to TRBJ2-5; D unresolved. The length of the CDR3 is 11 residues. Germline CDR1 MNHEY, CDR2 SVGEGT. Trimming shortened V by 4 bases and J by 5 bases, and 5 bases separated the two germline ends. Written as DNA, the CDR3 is TGTGCCAGCAGTTGGCTGGAGACCCAGTACTTC. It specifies CASSWLETQYF.

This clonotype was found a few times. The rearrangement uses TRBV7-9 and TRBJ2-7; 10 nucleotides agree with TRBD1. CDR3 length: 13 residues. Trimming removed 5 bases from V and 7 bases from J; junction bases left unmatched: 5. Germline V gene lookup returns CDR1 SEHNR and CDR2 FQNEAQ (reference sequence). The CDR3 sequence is CASSPGQGLEQYF. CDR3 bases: TGTGCCAGCAGCCCGGGACAGGGGTTAGAGCAGTACTTC.